The sequence of this TCR beta chain was determined in a study of PD-1 blockade in classical Hodgkin lymphoma. The study's findings and limits: Diversity similar to that of newly diagnosed patients was seen at baseline in complete responders. Excluded were patients who started nivolumab under 1 year after ASCT, a group that had lower diversity.

Every patient had relapsed following autologous stem cell transplantation, and cohorts differed in brentuximab vedotin exposure. Best responses included complete response and partial response; otherwise, the best response was progressive disease. The data were produced by immunoSEQ multiplex PCR, yet TCRdb's version contains in-frame clones alone and is incomplete. This repertoire shows about 58,000 clones, under 95% found once; its top ten account for about 9.4%. Trimming removed 1 base from V and 4 bases from J, with 9 bases in between. The CDR3 sequence is 14 residues long. Germline CDR1 and CDR2: LGHNA and YNFKEQ. Concerning this clone itself: Its target is unknown.

The sequences come from peripheral blood mononuclear cells (PBMCs), collected before the second cycle of nivolumab. The rearrangement joins TRBV4-2 to TRBJ2-3; D unresolved. The sequence derives from a human donor with classical Hodgkin lymphoma. CDR3: CASSQAHRADTQYF. CDR3 DNA sequence: TGTGCCAGCAGCCAAGCGCACCGGGCAGATACGCAGTATTTT.